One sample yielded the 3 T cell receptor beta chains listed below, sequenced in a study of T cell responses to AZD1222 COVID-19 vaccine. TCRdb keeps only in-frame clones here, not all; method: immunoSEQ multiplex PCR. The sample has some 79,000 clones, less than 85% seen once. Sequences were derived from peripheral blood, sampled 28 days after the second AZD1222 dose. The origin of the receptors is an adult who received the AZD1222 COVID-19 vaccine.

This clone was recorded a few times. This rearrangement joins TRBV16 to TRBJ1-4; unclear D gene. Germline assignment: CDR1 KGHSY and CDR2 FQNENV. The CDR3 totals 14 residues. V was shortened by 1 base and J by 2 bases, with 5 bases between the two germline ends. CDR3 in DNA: TGTGCCAGCAGCCAATTTTCCACTAATGAAAAACTGTTTTTT. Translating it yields CASSQFSTNEKLFF.

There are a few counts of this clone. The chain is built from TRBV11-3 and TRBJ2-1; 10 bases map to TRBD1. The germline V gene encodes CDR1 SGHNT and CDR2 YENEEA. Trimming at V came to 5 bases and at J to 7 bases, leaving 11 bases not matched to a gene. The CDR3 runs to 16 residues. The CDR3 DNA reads TGTGCCAGCAGCCTATATGGACAGGGGGATGGGAATGAGCAGTTCTTC. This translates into CASSLYGQGDGNEQFF. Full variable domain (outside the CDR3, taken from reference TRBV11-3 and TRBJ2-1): EAGVVQSPRYKIIEKKQPVAFWCNPISGHNTLYWYLQNLGQGPELLIRYENEEAVDDSQLPKDRFSAERLKGVDSTLKIQPAELGDSAVYLCASSLYGQGDGNEQFFGPGTRLTVL.

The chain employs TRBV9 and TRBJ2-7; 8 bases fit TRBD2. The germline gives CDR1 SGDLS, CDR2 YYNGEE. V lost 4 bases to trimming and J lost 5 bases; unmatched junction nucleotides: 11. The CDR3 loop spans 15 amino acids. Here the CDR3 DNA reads TGTGCCAGCAGCCCCCAATTAGCGGGGAACCACGAGCAGTACTTC. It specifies CASSPQLAGNHEQYF.